This T cell receptor beta chain comes out of a study of T cell repertoires in cytomegalovirus infection. General study points: Dominating the ex vivo response were HLA-C-restricted CMV-specific TCR beta clonotypes.

This clonotype was detected only a few times. No antigen is known for it. TCRdb re-called the reads with MiXCR, one entry per CDR3 protein. The sample lists 150,000 to 200,000 distinct CDR3 sequences, roughly a fifth seen once, with under 3.5% in the top ten. From germline, CDR1 is DFQATT and CDR2 SNEGSKA (reference sequence). This CDR3 spans 15 amino acids. V was pared by 0 bases and J by 10 bases, with 16 bases between. The sequencing sample was made of PBMCs. This chain connects TRBV20-1 to TRBJ1-6; weak D call: TRBD1 (6 bases). The sequence derives from a human donor in good health (CMV status not recorded). Some clones in this sample may be carry-over from other donors' samples. The CDR3 nucleotides read TGCAGTGCTAGAGAGACAGGCCCTCGGCGATCACCCCTCCACTTT. It yields the protein CSARETGPRRSPLHF.